What follows is one TCR beta chain and its context. Its antigen is currently unknown. These data originate in a study of cytomegalovirus exposure and HLA in healthy donors. Whole-study context: Within the Caucasian-associated ancestry cluster were under 85% of the roughly 400 genotyped donors. Findings and caveats of the study: At a 0.05 false discovery rate, a later analysis found 16,951 TCR beta sequences to be associated with HLA alleles. Previous analysis showed most TCR beta V segments were productive about 87% or about 30% of the time.

Samples came from healthy bone marrow donors. Trimming cost V 5 bases and J 0 bases, with 17 bases left between them. This CDR3 contains 18 residues. Germline lookup yields CDR1 SEHNR and CDR2 FQNEAQ (reference sequence). In the PCR, 60 Vbeta and 13 Jbeta primers were used. Method: immunoSEQ multiplex PCR; TCRdb's copy keeps in-frame clones and lacks some. Found here are about 140,000 clones, more than 75% of them singletons; the top ten hold 2.4%. What was sequenced was PBMCs. The sequence was collected from a man aged 50 or older in good health and CMV-seronegative. The chain carries TRBV7-9 and TRBJ2-6; unclear D gene. CDR3 DNA sequence: TGTGCCAGCAGCCCCCCGGCCCTCGACACCTCTGGGGCCAACGTCCTGACTTTC. Amino acid sequence: CASSPPALDTSGANVLTF.